The 6 T cell receptor beta chains in this list originate from one sample, sequenced in a study of cytomegalovirus exposure and HLA in healthy donors. PCR involved 60 Vbeta and 13 Jbeta primers. Repertoires were generated with immunoSEQ multiplex PCR, while TCRdb's copy carries only in-frame clones and drops some. The sample yields 200,000 to 250,000 clones, 82% seen once. The sequenced material came from PBMCs. The receptor set was obtained from a woman in her forties in good health and CMV-seronegative.

The rearrangement joins TRBV6-1 to TRBJ2-1, with D tentatively TRBD2 (5 bases). The CDR3 is made up of 17 amino acids. CDR1 and CDR2 from the germline V gene are MNHNS and SASEGT. V lost 3 bases and J 0 bases, leaving 15 bases between the germline ends. The CDR3 loop reads CASSEVAGAHSYNEQFF. The CDR3 region has the DNA TGTGCCAGCAGTGAGGTTGCGGGTGCACACTCCTACAATGAGCAGTTCTTC.

This sequence joins TRBV15 and TRBJ1-3; the match to TRBD1 covers 9 bases. The germline gives CDR1 LNHNV, CDR2 YYDKDF (reference sequence). The length of the CDR3 is 18 residues. V was clipped by 1 base and J by 0 bases; unmatched bases: 7. The chain's CDR3 is CATSRVFRTGDSGNTIYF. The CDR3 DNA follows: TGTGCCACCAGCAGAGTTTTCCGGACAGGGGACTCTGGAAACACCATATATTTT. Combining the CDR3 with reference TRBV15 and TRBJ1-3 gives the whole variable domain DAMVIQNPRYQVTQFGKPVTLSCSQTLNHNVMYWYQQKSSQAPKLLFHYYDKDFNNEADTPDNFQSRRPNTSFCFLDIRSPGLGDTAMYLCATSRVFRTGDSGNTIYFGEGSWLTVV.

This rearrangement joins TRBV7-6 to TRBJ2-7; TRBD1 agrees at 9 bases. The CDR3 is made up of 13 amino acids. With V trimmed by 8 bases and J by 7 bases, 9 bases remained unmatched. Germline V gene data show CDR1 as SGHVS and CDR2 as FNYEAQ. The CDR3 sequence is CASGTGGLGEQYF. The DNA of the CDR3 is TGTGCCAGCGGTACAGGGGGCTTAGGGGAGCAGTACTTC.

The chain combines TRBV12-2 with TRBJ1-2. TRBV12-2 represents a pseudogene. The CDR3 extends over 18 amino acids. For the CDR3, the DNA is TGTGCAAGTCGCTTAGTCCGGGGGGCTTCCAACTTCGGCTATGGCTACACCTTC. Translated, it gives CASRLVRGASNFGYGYTF.

This chain uses TRBV5-1 with TRBJ2-1; tentatively, D is TRBD2 (5 bases). Germline V gene lookup returns CDR1 SGHRS and CDR2 YFSETQ. The CDR3 is made up of 14 amino acids. Trimming cost V 4 bases and J 6 bases, with 14 bases left between them. The CDR3 region is CASSPGVDGNEQFF. The CDR3 DNA reads TGCGCCAGCAGCCCCGGGGTAGATGGCAATGAGCAGTTCTTC.

V gene TRBV30 combines with J gene TRBJ1-2; D uncertain. Trimming pared 3 bases from V and 7 bases from J, leaving 12 bases between. CDR1 GTSNPN and CDR2 SVGIG come from the germline V gene (reference sequence). This CDR3 contains 12 residues. CDR3 DNA sequence: TGTGCCTGGAGGAGGGAGGCATCTGGCTACACCTTC. Translation: CAWRREASGYTF.